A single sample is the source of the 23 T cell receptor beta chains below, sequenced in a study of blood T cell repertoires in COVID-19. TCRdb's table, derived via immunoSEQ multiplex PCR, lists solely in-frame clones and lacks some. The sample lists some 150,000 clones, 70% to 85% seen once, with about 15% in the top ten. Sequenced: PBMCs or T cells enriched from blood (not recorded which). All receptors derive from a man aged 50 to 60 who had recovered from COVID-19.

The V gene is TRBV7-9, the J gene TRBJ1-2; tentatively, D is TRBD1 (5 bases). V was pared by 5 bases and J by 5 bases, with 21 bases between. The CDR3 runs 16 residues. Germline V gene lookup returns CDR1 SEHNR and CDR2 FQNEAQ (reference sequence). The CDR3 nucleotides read TGTGCCAGCAGCCTAATCATAGGGGCAGGCGTATATGGCTACACCTTC. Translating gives CASSLIIGAGVYGYTF.

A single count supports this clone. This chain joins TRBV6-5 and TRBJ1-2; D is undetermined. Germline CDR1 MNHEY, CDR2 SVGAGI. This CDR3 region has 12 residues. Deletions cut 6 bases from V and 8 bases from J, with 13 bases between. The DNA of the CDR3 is TGTGCCAGCAGCCGTGACACGGGAGGCTACACCTTC. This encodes CASSRDTGGYTF.

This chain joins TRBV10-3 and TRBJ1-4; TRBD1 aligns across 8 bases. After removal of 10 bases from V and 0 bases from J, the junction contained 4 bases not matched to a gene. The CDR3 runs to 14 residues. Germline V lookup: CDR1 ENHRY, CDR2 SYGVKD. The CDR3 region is CATGTGATNEKLFF. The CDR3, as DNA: TGTGCCACAGGGACAGGCGCAACTAATGAAAAACTGTTTTTT.

CDR3: CATSADRTPQPQHF. Here the CDR3 DNA reads TGTGCCACCAGTGCCGACAGGACACCTCAGCCCCAGCATTTT. The rearrangement links TRBV24-1 to TRBJ1-5, with D tentatively TRBD1 (6 bases). The length of the CDR3 is 14 residues. Germline V gives CDR1 KGHDR, CDR2 SFDVKD. Trimming removed 5 bases from V and 6 bases from J, with 13 bases in between.

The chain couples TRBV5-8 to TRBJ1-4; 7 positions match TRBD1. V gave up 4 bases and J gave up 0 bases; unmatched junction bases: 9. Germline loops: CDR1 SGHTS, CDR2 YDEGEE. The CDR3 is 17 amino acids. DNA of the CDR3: TGTGCCAGCAGCAGGGGACAGACTCCCGCAACTAATGAAAAACTGTTTTTT. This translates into CASSRGQTPATNEKLFF.

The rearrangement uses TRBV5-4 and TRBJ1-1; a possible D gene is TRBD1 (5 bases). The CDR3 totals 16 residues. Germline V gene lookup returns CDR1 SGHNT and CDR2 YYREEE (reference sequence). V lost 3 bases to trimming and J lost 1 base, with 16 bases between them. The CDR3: CASSSPLLGQNTEAFF. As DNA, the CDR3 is TGTGCCAGCAGCTCCCCCCTACTGGGGCAGAACACTGAAGCTTTCTTT.

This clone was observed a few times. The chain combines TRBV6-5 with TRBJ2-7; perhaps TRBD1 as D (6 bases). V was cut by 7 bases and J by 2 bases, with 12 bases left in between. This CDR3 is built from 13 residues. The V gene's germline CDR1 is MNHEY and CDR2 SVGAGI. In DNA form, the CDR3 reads TGTGCCAGCACCCCGGACAGTACCTACGAGCAGTACTTC. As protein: CASTPDSTYEQYF.

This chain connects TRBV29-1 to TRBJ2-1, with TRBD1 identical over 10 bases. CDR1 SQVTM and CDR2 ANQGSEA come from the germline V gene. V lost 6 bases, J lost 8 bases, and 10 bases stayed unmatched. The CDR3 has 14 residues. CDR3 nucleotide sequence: TGCAGCGTCCGGGACAGGGGTGTTGTGCATGAGCAGTTCTTC. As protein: CSVRDRGVVHEQFF.

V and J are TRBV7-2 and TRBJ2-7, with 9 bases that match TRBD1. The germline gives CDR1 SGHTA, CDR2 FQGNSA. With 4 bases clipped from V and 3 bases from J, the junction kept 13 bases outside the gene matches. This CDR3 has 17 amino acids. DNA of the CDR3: TGTGCCAGCAGCTCCGGGACAGGGCCCCAAAGAATCTACGAGCAGTACTTC. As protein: CASSSGTGPQRIYEQYF.

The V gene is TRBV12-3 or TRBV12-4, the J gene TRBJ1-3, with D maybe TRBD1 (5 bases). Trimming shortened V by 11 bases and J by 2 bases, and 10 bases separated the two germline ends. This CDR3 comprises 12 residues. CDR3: CAGRGTGNTIYF. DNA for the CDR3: TGTGCCGGGCGGGGGACTGGAAACACCATATATTTT.

The CDR3 protein is CASSSQGAGGTEAFF. As DNA, the CDR3 is TGCGCCAGCAGCTCTCAGGGGGCTGGGGGCACTGAAGCTTTCTTT. The chain links TRBV5-1 to TRBJ1-1; 8 bases are shared with TRBD1. The CDR3 extends over 15 amino acids. J was trimmed by 4 bases and V by 3 bases; bases with no gene match: 8. Germline CDR1 reads SGHRS; CDR2 reads YFSETQ.

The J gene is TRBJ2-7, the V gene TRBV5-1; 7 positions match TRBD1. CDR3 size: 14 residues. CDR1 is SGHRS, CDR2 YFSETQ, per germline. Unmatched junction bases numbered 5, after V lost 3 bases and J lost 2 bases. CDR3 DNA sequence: TGCGCCAGCAGCTCGGGACAGCAGACCTACGAGCAGTACTTC. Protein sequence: CASSSGQQTYEQYF.

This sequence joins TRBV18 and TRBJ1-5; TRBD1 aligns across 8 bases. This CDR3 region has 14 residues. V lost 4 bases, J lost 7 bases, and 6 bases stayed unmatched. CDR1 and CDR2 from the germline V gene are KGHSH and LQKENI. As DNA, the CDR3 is TGTGCCAGCTCACAAGACAGGGGAGGGCAGCCCCAGCATTTT. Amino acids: CASSQDRGGQPQHF.

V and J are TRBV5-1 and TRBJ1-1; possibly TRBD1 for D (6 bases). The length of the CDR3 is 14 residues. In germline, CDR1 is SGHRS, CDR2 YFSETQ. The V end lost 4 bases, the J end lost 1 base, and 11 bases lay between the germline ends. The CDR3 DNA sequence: TGCGCCAGCAGCCCGGGACACCAGAACACTGAAGCTTTCTTT. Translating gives CASSPGHQNTEAFF.

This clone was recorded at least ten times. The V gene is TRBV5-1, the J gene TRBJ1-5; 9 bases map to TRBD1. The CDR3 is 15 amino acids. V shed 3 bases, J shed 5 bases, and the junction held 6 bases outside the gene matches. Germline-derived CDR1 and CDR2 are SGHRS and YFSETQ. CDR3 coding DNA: TGCGCCAGCAGCTCCGGACAGGGGTTCGATCAGCCCCAGCATTTT. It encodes CASSSGQGFDQPQHF.

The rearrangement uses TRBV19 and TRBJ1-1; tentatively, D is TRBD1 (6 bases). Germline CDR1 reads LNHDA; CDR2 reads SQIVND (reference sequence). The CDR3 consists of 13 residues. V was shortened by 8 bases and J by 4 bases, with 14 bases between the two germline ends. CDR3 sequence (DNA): TGTGCCAGTTCAACAGGGAGAGGCACTGAAGCTTTCTTT. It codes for CASSTGRGTEAFF.

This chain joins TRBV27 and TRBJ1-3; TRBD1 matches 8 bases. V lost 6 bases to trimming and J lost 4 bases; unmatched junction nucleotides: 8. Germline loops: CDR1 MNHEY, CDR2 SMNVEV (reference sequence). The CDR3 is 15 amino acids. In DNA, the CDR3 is TGTGCCAGCAGAGCCCAGGGGGCGCTGGGAAACACCATATATTTT. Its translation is CASRAQGALGNTIYF.

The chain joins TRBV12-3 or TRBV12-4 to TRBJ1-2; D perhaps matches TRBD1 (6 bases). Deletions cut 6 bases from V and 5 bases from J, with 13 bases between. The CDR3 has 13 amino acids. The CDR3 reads CASRSDRTYGYTF. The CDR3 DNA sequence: TGTGCCAGCAGGTCCGACAGGACTTATGGCTACACCTTC.

CDR3 in amino acids: CASSETGYSDETQYF. Written as DNA, the CDR3 is TGCGCCAGCAGCGAAACAGGGTATTCCGATGAGACCCAGTACTTC. V is TRBV5-1 and J is TRBJ2-5, with D perhaps matching TRBD1 (6 bases). This CDR3 is built from 15 residues. The V and J ends lost 4 bases and 5 bases respectively, with 18 bases between them. Germline V gene lookup returns CDR1 SGHRS and CDR2 YFSETQ.

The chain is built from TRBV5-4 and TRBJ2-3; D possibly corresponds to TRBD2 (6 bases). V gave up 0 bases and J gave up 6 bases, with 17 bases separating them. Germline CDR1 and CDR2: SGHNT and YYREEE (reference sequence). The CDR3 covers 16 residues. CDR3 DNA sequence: TGTGCCAGCAGCTTGGGAACGGGGAGGCCGGGGGATACGCAGTATTTT. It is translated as CASSLGTGRPGDTQYF. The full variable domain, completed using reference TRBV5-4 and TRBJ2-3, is ETGVTQSPTHLIKTRGQQVTLRCSSQSGHNTVSWYQQALGQGPQFIFQYYREEENGRGNFPPRFSGLQFPNYSSELNVNALELDDSALYLCASSLGTGRPGDTQYFGPGTRLTVL.

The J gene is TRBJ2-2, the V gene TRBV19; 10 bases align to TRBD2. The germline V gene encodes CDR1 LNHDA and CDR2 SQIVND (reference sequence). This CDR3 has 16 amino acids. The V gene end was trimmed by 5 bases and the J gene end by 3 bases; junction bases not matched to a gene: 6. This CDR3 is CASSRHSGGYTGELFF. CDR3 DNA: TGTGCCAGTAGTCGGCATAGCGGGGGGTACACCGGGGAGCTGTTTTTT.

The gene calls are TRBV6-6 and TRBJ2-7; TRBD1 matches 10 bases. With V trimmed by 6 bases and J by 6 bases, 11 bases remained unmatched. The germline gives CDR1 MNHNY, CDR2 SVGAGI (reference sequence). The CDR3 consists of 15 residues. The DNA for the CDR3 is TGTGCCAGCAGCCCTCCGGGACAGGGGCAGCGCGAGCAGTACTTC. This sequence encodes CASSPPGQGQREQYF.

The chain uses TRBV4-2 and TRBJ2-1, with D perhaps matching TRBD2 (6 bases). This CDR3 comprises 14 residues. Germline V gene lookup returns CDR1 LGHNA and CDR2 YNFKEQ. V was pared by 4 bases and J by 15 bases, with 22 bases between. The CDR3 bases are TGTGCCAGCAGCCGGTCACGGGACTCCCAAGATCCGTTCTTC. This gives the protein CASSRSRDSQDPFF.